The T cell receptor (beta chain) described here comes from a study of cytomegalovirus exposure and HLA in healthy donors listed by TCRdb under 2017. Turning to the overall study: According to an earlier analysis of 587 of the donors, about 179 million T cells yielded 117 million unique TCR beta sequences and about 280 Gb of sequence data. An early release that covered about 640 HLA-typed donors contained approximately 300 gigabases of sequencing data and 80 million or so unique TCR sequences. The genetic ancestry cluster associated with self-reported Caucasian donors included around 76% of the approximately 410 genotyped donors. The aim of the study was to test whether cataloging public T cell receptors could identify signatures of past pathogen exposure. Using immunosequencing, the study profiled T cell repertoires from around 680 subjects and related those repertoires to cytomegalovirus serostatus. Along with the approximately 600-subject first cohort, a separate validation cohort of roughly 110 different subjects was used. To predict cytomegalovirus infection status, the study brought together high-throughput TCR immunosequencing, statistical association of individual TCRs with disease status, and machine learning. A later analysis re-examined previously published TCR beta repertoires from more than 600 donors and added high-resolution HLA genotyping to investigate patterns of TCR occurrence. The later analysis used no new phenotypic data to find candidate immune exposures, relying instead on TCR beta sequences and their occurrence across donors. To decide whether each TCR beta V gene segment behaved as functional or pseudogenic, an earlier analysis of 587 of the donors relied on high-throughput TCR beta sequencing. Donor age, sex, ethnicity and CMV serostatus were compiled alongside the repertoire data. Genome-wide SNP genotypes for about 60% of the 666 donors were used in a later genetic analysis, which treated that subset as a discovery cohort. Every repertoire in the discovery cohort had been generated on one and the same sequencing platform. HLA typing covered class I and class II loci at four-digit resolution. Typing coverage varied by locus: roughly 629-630 donors for A, B, C, DRB1 and DQB1; more than 500 for DQA1; more than 600 for DPA1; 450 to 480 for DPB1. About five DR-DQ haplotypes were treated as single units for association and clustering because of strong linkage in the cohort. On average, 235,054 unique TCR beta nucleotide sequences were sequenced per donor among a few hundred genotyped donors of the cohort, with 15% to 20% of those sequences being non-productive.

The library was made by the immunoSEQ multiplex PCR assay. For the multiplex PCR, a mixture combining 60 forward primers for TCR Vbeta segments and 13 reverse primers for TCR Jbeta segments was used. The CDR3 region of rearranged TCR beta genes was amplified from genomic DNA by a multiplex PCR assay. On the Illumina HiSeq System, the amplified TCR beta libraries were sequenced as 87-base-pair reads. On the study's bioinformatics: A later analysis tallied roughly 76 million unique TCR beta chains across the 700 or so repertoires, and some 10 million of those chains were shared by two or more donors. To remove PCR and sequencing errors, raw reads were error-corrected and collapsed into unique sequences using a nearest-neighbor algorithm that merged closely related sequences. To assign V, D and J gene segments, CDR3 sequences were aligned to IMGT reference sequences. For a sequence to be retained, a match of at least six nucleotides to both a V gene segment and a J gene segment was required. A rearrangement was called productive if the CDR3 had no stop codons and remained in frame with V and J, and every other rearrangement was called non-productive. Following IMGT convention, CDR3 was defined as the stretch from the second conserved V-encoded cysteine up to the conserved J-encoded phenylalanine. The earlier analysis of about 500 of the donors excluded sequences that lacked an unambiguous match to a single V gene segment. In an earlier analysis of almost 600 of the donors, a V segment was called functional when productive rearrangements were above 56.7%, and segregating when the standard deviation between donors exceeded 5%. To diagnose cytomegalovirus status from the catalog of TCR beta chain sequences, a statistical classification framework was built. A later analysis assigned V and J genes by comparing TCR nucleotide sequences with IMGT/GENE-DB human TR gene sequences. A later analysis assigned CDR3 sequences and most-parsimonious VDJ recombination scenarios with the TCRdist pipeline. In a later analysis, each TCR beta chain was defined by its CDR3 amino acid sequence together with its V-gene family, and reads lacking a unique V-gene family were excluded. In a later analysis, 450 to 600 highly shared, low-generation-probability nucleotide sequences were removed to address suspected cross-contamination and a sequencing artifact. In a later analysis, a clonal expansion index for each public chain was calculated from normalized within-repertoire ranks of inferred template counts. A later analysis computed generation probabilities with a VDJ recombination model fitted to out-of-frame rearrangements, and checked the results against IGoR. Hypergeometric tests were used in a later analysis to score TCR-TCR, TCR-HLA and TCR-CMV co-occurrence, with a repertoire-size bias correction applied to the TCR pairs. In a later analysis, false discovery rates were estimated by permuting HLA or CMV assignments 20 times. In a later analysis, co-occurring TCRs were grouped with DBSCAN, and TCRdist sequence similarity was added when clustering was performed within HLA-allele-positive subsets. For co-occurrence clustering, repertoires with fewer than 30,000 or more than 120,000 public chains were excluded, along with a handful of repertoires with anomalous nucleotide sharing. TCRdb stores this immuneACCESS table with in-frame sequences only. Part of the clones is absent; in the studies checked, under half of the shortfall reflects unresolved V genes, and no reason is known for the rest. The D gene and trimming were derived from the DNA, and the V and J assignments and clone size from that table. Counted in this sample were over 45,000 clones; around 83% of them appeared once. The ten largest clones take up around 4.1% of the sample.

The paper's findings and limits, for the study overall: Approximately 16 rarely observed V segments, including chromosome 9 orphons, were excluded from the earlier analysis of approximately 600 of the donors because counts were too low. The cohort was sequenced for TCR beta chains only, and without alpha or paired-chain data the features that could be detected were limited. The only immune exposure information available for the cohort was CMV serostatus. Because some donors lacked HLA typing at each locus, the association tests relied only on the typed subset. Roughly uniform sequencing depth across donors was assumed in presence/absence analyses, although this assumption may not hold. According to a later analysis, most CMV-associated TCR beta chains appeared to be HLA-restricted, and the HLA associations seemed to be driven largely by CMV exposure. Compared with the roughly 700-donor mean, donors in an Asian-associated ancestry cluster had fewer N-insertions in productive TCRs, according to a later genetic analysis. In an earlier analysis of about 600 of the donors, most TCR beta V segments appeared in productive rearrangements about 87% or about 30% of the time, broadly matching IMGT annotations. Because the 87-base-pair reads could not distinguish some IMGT-functional V segments, including TRBV6-2 and TRBV6-3, those segments were excluded. Strong co-occurrence of HLA alleles, especially DR and DQ, made assigning TCR associations to individual alleles difficult. In a later analysis, TCR association rates were found to vary across HLA loci, with the most associated TCRs seen for DRB1 alleles and the fewest for HLA-C alleles. A further reported finding was that TCR beta sequences accurately predicted the HLA-A and HLA-B alleles for most subjects in the first cohort. In a later genetic analysis, a missense DCLRE1C variant was associated with V-gene and J-gene trimming of TCR beta chains, and the association was replicated in an independent cohort. In a later analysis, several top co-occurrence clusters were reported to appear linked to parvovirus B19, influenza, CMV and Epstein-Barr virus. The sequencing pipeline was judged likely to have produced a cluster of highly shared sequence variants as a technical artifact. Linkage disequilibrium might explain the correlated functional status among segregating V segments, but an unknown experimental factor could not be excluded. A later analysis found that HLA-associated TCR beta chains were more clonally expanded and had lower generation probabilities than equally common non-associated chains. The authors suggested that the approach could potentially be generalized to other disease states and immunological phenotypes. Most TCR sequences were seen in very few donors, while some public TCRs were found in many individuals. The classifier was reported to diagnose cytomegalovirus status with high specificity and sensitivity in both the original cohort and the validation cohort. A later analysis associated about 17,000 TCR beta sequences with specific HLA alleles at a false discovery rate of 0.05. A few of the identified cytomegalovirus-associated TCR beta chains were confirmed in vitro to be specific for cytomegalovirus antigens. A total of 150 to 200 TCR beta chains were listed by the study as associated with cytomegalovirus.

Details on this clone: Which antigen it targets is not known. Base qualities are not provided; no much larger clone lies one nucleotide away.

The germline V gene provides CDR1 SGHTA and CDR2 FQGTGA. Trimming costs V 5 bases and J 2 bases, and their ends lie 11 bases apart. The CDR3 covers 14 residues, taking in both the cysteine and the phenylalanine. Only the CDR3 DNA stays, 42 bases, in frame from base 1. The cohort consisted of 650 to 850 healthy bone marrow donors. Cohort members were all nominally healthy when sampled, although unrecorded immune exposures were likely present. The donor tested CMV seronegative and was one of the 352 seronegative cohort members. A peripheral blood sample was collected from each donor, and TCR beta sequencing was performed on peripheral blood mononuclear cells. The Qiagen DNeasy Blood Extraction Kit was used to extract genomic DNA from the blood cell samples.

Sequenced sample: PBMCs. The chain is assembled from TRBV7-3 and TRBJ2-3; the D segment cannot be called with confidence. The TCR sequence derives from a man aged 25-45 years in good health and CMV-seronegative. For the CDR3, the sequence is CASSITRNTDTQYF. The nucleotides are TGTGCCAGCAGCATCACTCGAAACACAGATACGCAGTATTTT. Reference TRBV7-3 and TRBJ2-3 genes cover what lies past the CDR3, so the full variable domain is GAGVSQTPSNKVTEKGKYVELRCDPISGHTALYWYRQSLGQGPEFLIYFQGTGAADDSGLPNDRFFAVRPEGSVSTLKIQRTERGDSAVYLCASSITRNTDTQYFGPGTRLTVL.